This T cell receptor beta chain came from a study of cytomegalovirus exposure and HLA in healthy donors. Primers for the PCR totalled 60 Vbeta and 13 Jbeta. Method: immunoSEQ multiplex PCR; TCRdb's copy keeps in-frame clones and lacks some. The sample includes 100,000 to 150,000 clones, approximately 77% of them seen just once. CDR3 length: 11 residues. Per the germline V gene, CDR1 is SGHNT and CDR2 is YENEEA. V gave up 5 bases and J gave up 6 bases, with 8 bases separating them. The sequence was collected from a man younger than 35 in good health and CMV-seronegative. J is TRBJ2-7 and V is TRBV11-3; the D gene is possibly TRBD1 (6 bases). Source material: PBMCs. The CDR3 protein is CASSRGGEQYF. The DNA for the CDR3 is TGTGCCAGCAGCCGAGGGGGCGAGCAGTACTTC.